Listed below are T cell receptor beta chains from one sample, sequenced in a study of T-cell memory formation after mild COVID-19. MiXCR was run by TCRdb on the 5' RACE reads, yielding one entry per CDR3 protein. The table shows roughly 300,000 distinct CDR3 sequences, with roughly 15% occurring only once. Sequences were obtained from PBMCs or a T cell subset sorted from them (not recorded which). The receptors were sampled from a man aged 18 to 35 who had mild COVID-19 (a few samples of this study predate the infection). Cell type and time point are not known. The CDR3 runs from the conserved cysteine through the conserved F or W. D genes are given only for firm matches. Rows may omit the clone size; those that give it use once, few, many or a size class.

abundance	v_gene	d_gene	j_gene	CDR3nt	CDR3aa
few	TRBV6-2/TRBV6-3	-	TRBJ1-1	TGTGCCAGCAGTTACGGGGGCGTTAGGACTGAAGCTTTCTTT	CASSYGGVRTEAFF
-	TRBV11-2	TRBD2	TRBJ2-3	TGTGCCAGCAGCGCCGTGGGGGGGAGCACAGATACGCAGTATTTT	CASSAVGGSTDTQYF
-	TRBV7-9	-	TRBJ2-5	TGTGCCAGCAGAAAAGGGCCGGCCGAGACCCAGTACTTC	CASRKGPAETQYF
few	TRBV20-1	-	TRBJ1-2	TGCAGTGCTAACAACGCAGTTAACTATGGCTACACCTTC	CSANNAVNYGYTF
-	TRBV5-1	TRBD1	TRBJ2-1	TGCGCCAGCGCCGGGACAGTGGTTGGTGAGCAGTTCTTC	CASAGTVVGEQFF
-	TRBV4-1	-	TRBJ1-2	TGCGCCAGCAGCCAGGGTCCTACCGATAACTATGGCTACACCTTC	CASSQGPTDNYGYTF
few	TRBV12-3/TRBV12-4	-	TRBJ2-7	TGTGCCAGTCCCCACAGGGACGAGCAGTACTTC	CASPHRDEQYF
few	TRBV4-3	-	TRBJ1-1	TGCGCCAGCAGCCAAGATGGTTTGGGCACTGAAGCTTTCTTT	CASSQDGLGTEAFF
-	TRBV9	TRBD1	TRBJ1-1	TGTGCCAGCAGCGTAGGGGGACAGCGATCGAACACTGAAGCTTTCTTT	CASSVGGQRSNTEAFF
-	TRBV5-1	-	TRBJ2-7	TGCGCCAGCAGCTCGACTTCCTCTACCGGCGGCGAGCAGTACTTC	CASSSTSSTGGEQYF
-	TRBV5-1	TRBD1	TRBJ2-7	TGCGCCAGCAGCTTGGTACAGGGGGTCAACGAGCAGTACTTC	CASSLVQGVNEQYF
-	TRBV19	-	TRBJ2-4	TGTGCCAGTATGGGGCCGGGGGCGGCCAAAAACATTCAGTACTTC	CASMGPGAAKNIQYF
-	TRBV28	-	TRBJ2-7	TGTGCCAGCAGTCCGACAGGCCCCCAAGAGCAGTACTTC	CASSPTGPQEQYF
-	TRBV30	-	TRBJ1-5	TGTGCCTGGAGTCGGGCAGGGAATCAGCCCCAGCATTTT	CAWSRAGNQPQHF
-	TRBV10-3	-	TRBJ1-1	TGTGCCATCAGTGGGACGGAAAAGGACACTGAAGCTTTCTTT	CAISGTEKDTEAFF
-	TRBV5-1	-	TRBJ2-2	TGCGCCAGCAGGGTTTCGGCGGGGTTTGACACCGGGGAGCTGTTTTTT	CASRVSAGFDTGELFF
few	TRBV7-2	-	TRBJ2-4	TGTGCCAGCAGCTTAGAGCCAGGGAACATTCAGTACTTC	CASSLEPGNIQYF
-	TRBV27	TRBD1	TRBJ1-2	TGTGCCAGCAGTGACTTTACGACAGGGAGCTATGGCTACACCTTC	CASSDFTTGSYGYTF
-	TRBV21-1	-	TRBJ2-2	TGTGCCAGCAGCGCATCGACGGGGGGGCACACCGGGGAGCTGTTTTTT	CASSASTGGHTGELFF
few	TRBV15	TRBD2	TRBJ2-3	TGTGCCACCAGCAGTAGACTAGCGACAGATACGCAGTATTTT	CATSSRLATDTQYF
many	TRBV6-2/TRBV6-3	-	TRBJ1-5	TGTGCCAGCAGTTACCTCCAGGGACCTAGCAATCAGCCCCAGCATTTT	CASSYLQGPSNQPQHF
few	TRBV29-1	-	TRBJ2-2	TGCAGCGTTGAATCTCCGAACACCGGGGAGCTGTTTTTT	CSVESPNTGELFF
-	TRBV28	-	TRBJ1-3	TGTGCCAGCATCGAAGGGGGGGGATCTGGAAACACCATATATTTT	CASIEGGGSGNTIYF
few	TRBV4-1	-	TRBJ1-2	TGCGCCAGCAGCCAAGACCCATCCACCTATGGCTACACCTTC	CASSQDPSTYGYTF
-	TRBV7-2	TRBD2	TRBJ2-7	TGTGCCAGCAGCTTCGCTACTAGCGGGGGACCCTACGAGCAGTACTTC	CASSFATSGGPYEQYF
many	TRBV5-1	TRBD1	TRBJ2-6	TGCGCCAGCAGCGAAGGGGACAGATCTTCCTCTGGGGCCAACGTCCTGACTTTC	CASSEGDRSSSGANVLTF
-	TRBV9	-	TRBJ1-3	TGTGCCAGCAGCGTAGATCTTAACACCATATATTTT	CASSVDLNTIYF
-	TRBV28	-	TRBJ2-2	TGTGCCAGCACCTCTTTCACCGGGGAGCTGTTTTTT	CASTSFTGELFF
few	TRBV7-2	-	TRBJ2-5	TGTGCCAGCAGCTTGGTCAGACGGGGACAAGAGACCCAGTACTTC	CASSLVRRGQETQYF
few	TRBV6-1	-	TRBJ1-5	TGTGCCAGCGTGGGGGCGGGAAATCAGCCCCAGCATTTT	CASVGAGNQPQHF
few	TRBV6-5	-	TRBJ2-2	TGTGCCAGCAGCCTAGGGGTCGGGGAGCTGTTTTTT	CASSLGVGELFF
-	TRBV18	-	TRBJ2-7	TGTGCCAGCTCACCACCTGCGACAGCCTACGAGCAGTACTTC	CASSPPATAYEQYF
-	TRBV6-6	TRBD1	TRBJ2-5	TGTGCCAGCAGTAAGGACAGGGGCGAGACCCAGTACTTC	CASSKDRGETQYF
few	TRBV3-1	TRBD2	TRBJ2-1	TGTGCCAGCAGCCCGGCTAGCGGGGGGGCCAATGAGCAGTTCTTC	CASSPASGGANEQFF
many	TRBV20-1	-	TRBJ2-1	TGCAGTGCTAGTAGCGGCCAGTGGTCTGGTCCGGGCTATGAGCAGTTCTTC	CSASSGQWSGPGYEQFF
-	TRBV19	-	TRBJ1-2	TGTGCCAGTACCCCCGACGGCCCCTACTATGGCTACACCTTC	CASTPDGPYYGYTF
few	TRBV6-2/TRBV6-3	-	TRBJ1-5	TGTGCCAGCAGTTACGGTAGCAATCAGCCCCAGCATTTT	CASSYGSNQPQHF
few	TRBV2	-	TRBJ2-3	TGTGCCAGCACGGCGGAATACACAGATACGCAGTATTTT	CASTAEYTDTQYF
many	TRBV2	-	TRBJ2-1	TGTGCCAGCAGTGAAGCTCAGAGGGGCTCCTACAATGAGCAGTTCTTC	CASSEAQRGSYNEQFF
-	TRBV29-1	TRBD2	TRBJ2-5	TGCAGCGCGTCCCCTAGCGGGAGAGAGACCCAGTACTTC	CSASPSGRETQYF
many	TRBV7-9	-	TRBJ2-1	TGTGCCAGCAGCCCCCGCCAGATGGGCTACAATGAGCAGTTCTTC	CASSPRQMGYNEQFF
-	TRBV7-7	TRBD1	TRBJ2-5	TGTGCCAGCAGCCGATGGACAGGGGACTTCCAAGAGACCCAGTACTTC	CASSRWTGDFQETQYF
few	TRBV10-3	TRBD2	TRBJ2-1	TGTGCCCTAAGTTCGGCGGGGGGGCCCGCCCCACAGTTCTTC	CALSSAGGPAPQFF
-	TRBV6-2/TRBV6-3	TRBD2	TRBJ2-3	TGTGCCAGCAGTTGGTGGCGGGGGTATGGGCCAGATACGCAGTATTTT	CASSWWRGYGPDTQYF
-	TRBV5-1	TRBD1	TRBJ1-5	TGCGCCAGCAGCTTACAGGGGGCCCCCGGGCAGCCCCAGCATTTT	CASSLQGAPGQPQHF
-	TRBV2	TRBD1	TRBJ2-1	TGTGCCGGATCACCTGGGACAGGGATTTACAATGAGCAGTTCTTC	CAGSPGTGIYNEQFF
few	TRBV12-3/TRBV12-4	-	TRBJ2-3	TGTGCCAGCAGTTTCGGGCGGGACAGTGCTACAGATACGCAGTATTTT	CASSFGRDSATDTQYF
-	TRBV3-1	-	TRBJ1-1	TGTGCCAGCAGCCAAAACGGGGGGGCTGAAGCTTTCTTT	CASSQNGGAEAFF
-	TRBV6-1	-	TRBJ2-7	TGTGCCAGCGACGCGGATGCGGGGATCTCCTACGAGCAGTACTTC	CASDADAGISYEQYF
-	TRBV12-3/TRBV12-4	-	TRBJ2-1	TGTGCCAGCAGTTTATCATACGGGACCTCCTTCGTCAATGAGCAGTTCTTC	CASSLSYGTSFVNEQFF
-	TRBV4-3	-	TRBJ2-3	TGCGCCAGCAGCCTTACAGGGTGGGGAGGCACAGATACGCAGTATTTT	CASSLTGWGGTDTQYF
-	TRBV13	TRBD2	TRBJ2-3	TGTGCCAGCAGCTTAGTCGTCCTAGCGGGGGGCAGAGATACGCAGTATTTT	CASSLVVLAGGRDTQYF
once	TRBV6-6	-	TRBJ1-2	TGTGCCAGCAGTGCCGTTTTGGGAGAGAACTATGGCTTCACCTTC	CASSAVLGENYGFTF
few	TRBV5-6	-	TRBJ1-2	TGTGCCAGCAGCCGGCACTATGGCTACACCTTC	CASSRHYGYTF
-	TRBV6-1	TRBD1	TRBJ1-2	TGTGCCAGCAGGATTTGGACAGGGGCGCTTCCTTCTGAGCGAGGCTACACCTTC	CASRIWTGALPSERGYTF
few	TRBV20-1	-	TRBJ2-3	TGCAGTGCTAGAGATGGCCCCACAGATACGCAGTATTTT	CSARDGPTDTQYF
few	TRBV20-1	TRBD1	TRBJ2-3	TGCAGCCTCCGAATCGCAGGGGGTGATACGCAGTATTTT	CSLRIAGGDTQYF
few	TRBV12-3/TRBV12-4	-	TRBJ2-3	TGTGCCAGCAGTTTGGGCAGGCCCCGCACAGATACGCAGTATTTT	CASSLGRPRTDTQYF